Below, one T cell receptor (beta chain) is given with its context. Primers: 60 Vbeta forward and 13 Jbeta reverse. TCRdb's table, derived via immunoSEQ multiplex PCR, lists solely in-frame clones and lacks some. Seen here are approximately 110,000 clones, 55% to 75% observed once, and the top ten hold 8.2%. The data originate from a study of cytomegalovirus exposure and HLA in healthy donors. The germline V gene has CDR1 SGHRS and CDR2 YFSETQ. V was cut by 4 bases and J by 0 bases, with 13 bases left in between. The CDR3 consists of 15 residues. The genes are TRBV5-1 and TRBJ2-5; D is possibly TRBD2 (6 bases). Sequencing was carried out using PBMCs. The receptor was derived from a woman aged 35 to 49 in good health and CMV-seropositive. CDR3 residues: CASSPGLRYQETQYF. CDR3 nucleotides: TGCGCCAGCAGCCCGGGACTTCGGTACCAAGAGACCCAGTACTTC. The full variable domain, rest sourced from reference TRBV5-1 and TRBJ2-5, is KAGVTQTPRYLIKTRGQQVTLSCSPISGHRSVSWYQQTPGQGLQFLFEYFSETQRNKGNFPGRFSGRQFSNSRSEMNVSTLELGDSALYLCASSPGLRYQETQYFGPGTRLLVL.